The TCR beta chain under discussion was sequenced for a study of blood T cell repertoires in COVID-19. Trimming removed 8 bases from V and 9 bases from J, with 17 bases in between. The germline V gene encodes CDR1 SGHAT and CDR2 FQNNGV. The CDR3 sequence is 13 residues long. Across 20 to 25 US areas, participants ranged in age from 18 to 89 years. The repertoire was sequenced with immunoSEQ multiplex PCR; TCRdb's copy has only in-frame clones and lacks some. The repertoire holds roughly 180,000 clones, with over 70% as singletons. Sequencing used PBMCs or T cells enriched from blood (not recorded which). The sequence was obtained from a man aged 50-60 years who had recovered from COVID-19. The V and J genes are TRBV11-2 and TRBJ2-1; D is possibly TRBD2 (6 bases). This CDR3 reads CASWGPKEGEQFF. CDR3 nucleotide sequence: TGTGCCAGCTGGGGCCCCAAGGAGGGTGAGCAGTTCTTC.